The 13 T cell receptor beta chains reported below all come from one sample, sequenced in a study of control samples from healthy donors and cancer patients. Only in-frame clones appear in the TCRdb table, and some are missing; sequencing was by immunoSEQ multiplex PCR. The sample has 100,000 or so clones, more than 85% seen once. The source material was blood. The receptors were sampled from a man aged 25-45 years in good health.

J is TRBJ2-6 and V is TRBV20-1; 7 bases agree with TRBD1. Trimming took 3 bases from V and 4 from J; bases not matched to a gene: 9. CDR1 and CDR2 from the germline V gene are DFQATT and SNEGSKA (reference sequence). The CDR3 runs 16 residues. CDR3 bases: TGCAGTGCTAGTAGGGGGCGATGGAGCGGGGCCAACGTCCTGACTTTC. This translates into CSASRGRWSGANVLTF.

This chain joins TRBV25-1 and TRBJ2-1, with TRBD1 identical over 8 bases. V was pared by 4 bases and J by 2 bases, with 7 bases of the junction left unmatched. Per germline, CDR1 MGHDK and CDR2 SYGVNS. The CDR3 runs to 16 residues. Here the CDR3 reads CASSAPGQGTYNEQFF. The CDR3 nucleotides are TGTGCCAGCAGTGCCCCTGGACAGGGAACCTACAATGAGCAGTTCTTC.

CDR3 protein: CATNHGGTGVDGYTF. The DNA for the CDR3 is TGTGCCACCAACCACGGGGGGACAGGGGTGGACGGCTACACCTTC. The V call is TRBV11-2, the J call TRBJ1-2; the match to TRBD1 covers 10 bases. The CDR3 has 15 residues. The junction had 16 bases not matched to a gene; V was cut back by 10 bases and J by 8 bases. The germline CDR1 and CDR2 sequences are SGHAT and FQNNGV.

The DNA of the CDR3 is TGTGCCAGCAGCTCAAGCGGCAGCTCCTACAATGAGCAGTTCTTC. Translating gives CASSSSGSSYNEQFF. The rearrangement joins TRBV5-5 to TRBJ2-1, with D possibly TRBD2 on 5 matching bases. This CDR3 spans 15 amino acids. The germline gives CDR1 SGHKS, CDR2 YYEKEE (reference sequence). Trimming removed 3 bases from V and 0 bases from J, with 10 bases in between.

The rearrangement uses TRBV10-3 and TRBJ2-5; 8 bases agree with TRBD1. V lost 0 bases to trimming and J lost 5 bases; unmatched junction nucleotides: 8. The CDR3 loop spans 16 amino acids. CDR1 is ENHRY and CDR2 is SYGVKD in the germline V gene. CDR3: CAISESTGEDWETQYF. Here the CDR3 DNA reads TGTGCCATCAGTGAGTCGACAGGGGAAGATTGGGAGACCCAGTACTTC.

This sequence joins TRBV20-1 and TRBJ2-2; D unresolved. Germline CDR1 DFQATT, CDR2 SNEGSKA (reference sequence). With 0 bases removed from V and 7 bases from J, the gap between germline ends came to 3 bases. This CDR3 is built from 11 residues. CDR3 sequence reads: CSAREGGELFF. CDR3 nucleotide sequence: TGCAGTGCTAGAGAGGGCGGGGAGCTGTTTTTT.

This chain's CDR3 is CASSLRSPYEQYF. The DNA of the CDR3 is TGTGCCAGCAGCCTTCGGTCCCCCTACGAGCAGTACTTC. The gene calls are TRBV14 and TRBJ2-7; D remains ambiguous. V lost 4 bases and J 2 bases, leaving 9 bases between the germline ends. CDR1 is SGHDN, CDR2 FVKESK, per germline. This CDR3 has 13 residues.

The J gene is TRBJ2-5, the V gene TRBV7-8; 7 bases match TRBD1. The CDR3 runs to 13 residues. Germline CDR1 is SGHVS and CDR2 is FQNEAQ. J lost 3 bases, V lost 5 bases, and 3 bases had no gene match. The CDR3 coding sequence is TGTGCCAGCAGCCTAGACAGGGAAGAGACCCAGTACTTC. This gives the protein CASSLDREETQYF.

The rearrangement uses TRBV10-1 and TRBJ2-3; D is perhaps TRBD2 (6 bases). The V end lost 6 bases, the J end lost 3 bases, and 7 bases lay between the germline ends. This CDR3 comprises 12 residues. From germline, CDR1 is WNHNN and CDR2 SYGVQD (reference sequence). The CDR3 loop is CASSRETDTQYF. In nucleotides, the CDR3 is TGCGCCAGCAGCCGGGAGACAGATACGCAGTATTTT.

The gene calls are TRBV11-3 and TRBJ2-3, with 9 positions matching TRBD1. Per germline, CDR1 SGHNT and CDR2 YENEEA. The CDR3 is made up of 16 amino acids. V was pared by 1 base and J by 6 bases, with 8 bases of the junction left unmatched. The CDR3 DNA reads as TGTGCCAGCAGCTTAGGGTACGGGACAGGGAAGGATACGCAGTATTTT. It yields the protein CASSLGYGTGKDTQYF.

CDR3 nucleotides: TGCGCCAGCAGCCACGCGATGACGGGGAACACTGAAGCTTTCTTT. It translates to CASSHAMTGNTEAFF. The rearrangement joins TRBV4-3 to TRBJ1-1; D not certain. Germline lookup yields CDR1 LGHNA and CDR2 YSLEER. This CDR3 has 15 amino acids. Trimming pared 3 bases from V and 1 base from J, leaving 12 bases between.

The gene calls are TRBV7-9 and TRBJ2-5; no firm D call. The CDR3 covers 14 residues. The germline V gene has CDR1 SEHNR and CDR2 FQNEAQ (reference sequence). Trimming left V 5 bases short and J 4 bases short, with 14 bases between. The CDR3 bases are TGTGCCAGCAGCCCTGGTATAAGGGCAGAGACCCAGTACTTC. Translating it yields CASSPGIRAETQYF.

CDR3 in DNA: TGTGCCTGGAGTAGTCGAGGCTCCCTTGGAGGGGAGCTGTTTTTT. Its protein is CAWSSRGSLGGELFF. The rearrangement uses TRBV30 and TRBJ2-2; no firm D call. Trimming took off 2 bases at V and 8 bases at J, with 18 bases between the two ends. In germline, CDR1 is GTSNPN, CDR2 SVGIG (reference sequence). CDR3 length equals 15 residues.